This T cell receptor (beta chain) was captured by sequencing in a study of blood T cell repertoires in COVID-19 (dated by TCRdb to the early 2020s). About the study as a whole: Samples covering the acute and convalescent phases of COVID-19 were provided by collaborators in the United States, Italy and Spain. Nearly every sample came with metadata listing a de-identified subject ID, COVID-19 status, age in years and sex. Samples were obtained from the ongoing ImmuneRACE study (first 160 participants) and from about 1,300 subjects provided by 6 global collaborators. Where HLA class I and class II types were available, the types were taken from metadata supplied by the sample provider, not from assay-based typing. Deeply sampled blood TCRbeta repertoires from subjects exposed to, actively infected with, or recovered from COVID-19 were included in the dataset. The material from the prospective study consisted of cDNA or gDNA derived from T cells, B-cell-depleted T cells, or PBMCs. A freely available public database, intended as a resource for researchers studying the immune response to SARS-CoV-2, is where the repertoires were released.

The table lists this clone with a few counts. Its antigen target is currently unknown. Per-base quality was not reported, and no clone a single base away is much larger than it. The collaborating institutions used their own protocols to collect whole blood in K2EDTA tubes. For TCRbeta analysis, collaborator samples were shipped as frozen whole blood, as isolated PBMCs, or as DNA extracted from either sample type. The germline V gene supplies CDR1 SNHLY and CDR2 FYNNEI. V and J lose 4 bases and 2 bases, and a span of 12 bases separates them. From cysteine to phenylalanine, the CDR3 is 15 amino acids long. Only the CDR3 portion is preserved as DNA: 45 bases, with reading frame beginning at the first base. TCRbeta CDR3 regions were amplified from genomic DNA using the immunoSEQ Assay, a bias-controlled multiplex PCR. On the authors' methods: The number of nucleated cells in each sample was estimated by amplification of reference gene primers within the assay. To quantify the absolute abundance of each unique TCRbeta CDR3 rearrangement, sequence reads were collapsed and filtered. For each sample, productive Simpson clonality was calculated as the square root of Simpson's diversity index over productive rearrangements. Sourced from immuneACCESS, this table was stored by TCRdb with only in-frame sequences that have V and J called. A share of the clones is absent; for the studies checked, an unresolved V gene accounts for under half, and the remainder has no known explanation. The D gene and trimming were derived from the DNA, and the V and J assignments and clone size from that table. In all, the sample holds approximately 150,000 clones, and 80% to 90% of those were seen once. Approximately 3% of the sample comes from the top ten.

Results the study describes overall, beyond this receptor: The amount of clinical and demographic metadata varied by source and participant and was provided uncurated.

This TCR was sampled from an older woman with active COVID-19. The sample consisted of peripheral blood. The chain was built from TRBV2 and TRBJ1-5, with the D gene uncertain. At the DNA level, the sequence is TGTGCCAGCAGTGTCCCGGGTATGGGCAATCAGCCCCAGCATTTT. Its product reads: CASSVPGMGNQPQHF. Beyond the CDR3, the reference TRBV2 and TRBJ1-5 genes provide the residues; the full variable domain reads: EPEVTQTPSHQVTQMGQEVILRCVPISNHLYFYWYRQILGQKVEFLVSFYNNEISEKSEIFDDQFSVERPDGSNFTLKIRSTKLEDSAMYFCASSVPGMGNQPQHFGDGTRLSIL.